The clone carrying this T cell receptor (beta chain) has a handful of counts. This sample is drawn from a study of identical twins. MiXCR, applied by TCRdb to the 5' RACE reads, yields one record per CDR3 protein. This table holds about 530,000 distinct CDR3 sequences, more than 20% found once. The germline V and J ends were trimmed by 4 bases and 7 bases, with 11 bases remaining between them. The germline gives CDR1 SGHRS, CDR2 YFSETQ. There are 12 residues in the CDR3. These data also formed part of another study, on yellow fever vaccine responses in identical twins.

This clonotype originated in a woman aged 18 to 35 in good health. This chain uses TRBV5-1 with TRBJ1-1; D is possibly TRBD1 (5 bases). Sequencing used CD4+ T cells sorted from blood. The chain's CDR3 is CASSPGRGEAFF. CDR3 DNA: TGCGCCAGCAGCCCGGGGAGGGGTGAAGCTTTCTTT.